This TCR beta chain was sequenced for a study of T cell responses to AZD1222 COVID-19 vaccine. The overall study: Second-dose timings of about 4 or about 12 weeks were pooled.

Trimming stripped 0 bases from V and 1 base from J, with 13 bases between. The CDR3 runs 17 residues. TCRdb keeps only in-frame clones here, not all; method: immunoSEQ multiplex PCR. The profile shows around 100,000 clones, around 90% of them singletons. Whole-study findings and limits: The donor group comprised mostly white British people and more females; the analysis possibly underestimated clonal diversity. Repertoires were collected only later (after the peak T cell response had occurred). Rises in breadth and depth of Spike-specific TCRs came after two AZD1222 doses.

This clone was observed a single time. Its antigen remains unknown. V is TRBV23-1 and J is TRBJ1-5; a weak D match, TRBD1 (5 bases). Being an ORF, TRBV23-1 has a function that is uncertain. The receptor comes from an adult in good health. Sample: peripheral blood, taken on day 0 of AZD1222 vaccination. Written as DNA, the CDR3 is TGCGCCAGCAGTCAATCGGGGAGGGGTTTGAGCAATCAGCCCCAGCATTTT. It encodes CASSQSGRGLSNQPQHF.